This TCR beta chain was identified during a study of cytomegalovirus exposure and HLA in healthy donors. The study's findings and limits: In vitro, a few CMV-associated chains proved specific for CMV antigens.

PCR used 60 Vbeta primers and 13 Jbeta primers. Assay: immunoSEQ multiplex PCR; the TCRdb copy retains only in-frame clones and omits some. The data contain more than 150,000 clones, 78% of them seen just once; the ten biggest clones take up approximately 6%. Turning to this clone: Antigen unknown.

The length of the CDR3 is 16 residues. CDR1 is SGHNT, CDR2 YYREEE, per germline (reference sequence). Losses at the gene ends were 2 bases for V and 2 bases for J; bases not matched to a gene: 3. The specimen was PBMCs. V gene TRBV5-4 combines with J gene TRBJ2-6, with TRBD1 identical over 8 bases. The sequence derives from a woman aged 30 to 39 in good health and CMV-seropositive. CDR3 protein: CASSLVQGAGANVLTF. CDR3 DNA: TGTGCCAGCAGCTTAGTACAGGGGGCTGGGGCCAACGTCCTGACTTTC. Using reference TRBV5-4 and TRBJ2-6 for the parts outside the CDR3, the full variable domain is ETGVTQSPTHLIKTRGQQVTLRCSSQSGHNTVSWYQQALGQGPQFIFQYYREEENGRGNFPPRFSGLQFPNYSSELNVNALELDDSALYLCASSLVQGAGANVLTFGAGSRLTVL.